This TCR beta chain is drawn from a study of blood T cell repertoires in COVID-19. Overall study context: Sites across the United States, Italy and Spain contributed samples from acute and convalescent COVID-19. Sources were T cells, B-cell-depleted T cells, or PBMCs; the material itself was cDNA or gDNA.

The V gene's germline CDR1 is MNHEY and CDR2 SVGAGI. This CDR3 is 15 amino acids long. Unmatched junction bases numbered 4, after V lost 2 bases and J lost 2 bases. Authors' processing steps: Amplifying reference gene primers gave estimates of nucleated cell counts. Generated by immunoSEQ multiplex PCR, the TCRdb table keeps only in-frame clones and is missing some. V and J calls and clone size are those listed in that table; D and trimming were worked out from the DNA. The repertoire holds 94,000 or so clones, roughly 82% seen once, with 25% in the top ten. The TCR sequence derives from a man aged 60 to 75 with acute or convalescent COVID-19. The sequenced material came from peripheral blood. The chain links TRBV6-5 to TRBJ1-2; 8 bases align to TRBD1. CDR3 nucleotide sequence: TGTGCCAGCAGTTACCGGACAGGGAGGAACTATGGCTACACCTTC. This translates into CASSYRTGRNYGYTF.